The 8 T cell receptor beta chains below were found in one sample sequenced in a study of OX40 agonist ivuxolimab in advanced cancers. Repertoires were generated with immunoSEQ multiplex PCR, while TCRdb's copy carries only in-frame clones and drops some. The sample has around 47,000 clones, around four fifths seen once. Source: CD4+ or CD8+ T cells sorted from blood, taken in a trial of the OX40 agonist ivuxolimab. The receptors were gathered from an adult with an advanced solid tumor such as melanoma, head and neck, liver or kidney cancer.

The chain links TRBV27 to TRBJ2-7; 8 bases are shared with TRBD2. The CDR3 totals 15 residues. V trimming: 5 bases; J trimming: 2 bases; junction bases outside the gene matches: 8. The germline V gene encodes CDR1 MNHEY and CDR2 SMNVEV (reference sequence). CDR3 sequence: CASSPSWREAYEQYF. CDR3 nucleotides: TGTGCCAGCAGTCCGTCCTGGCGGGAGGCCTACGAGCAGTACTTC.

CDR3 sequence reads: CASSQRGYTEAFF. DNA of the CDR3: TGCGCCAGCAGCCAACGGGGGTATACTGAAGCTTTCTTT. This rearrangement joins TRBV4-1 to TRBJ1-1, with D tentatively TRBD1 (5 bases). Deletions cut 2 bases from V and 5 bases from J, with 9 bases between. The CDR3 is made up of 13 amino acids. Germline V lookup: CDR1 MGHRA, CDR2 YSYEKL.

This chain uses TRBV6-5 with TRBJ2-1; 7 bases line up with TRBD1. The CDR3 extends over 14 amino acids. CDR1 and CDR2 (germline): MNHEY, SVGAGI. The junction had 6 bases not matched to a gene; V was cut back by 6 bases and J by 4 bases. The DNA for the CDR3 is TGTGCCAGCAGGTCCGGGACAGCTTACAATGAGCAGTTCTTC. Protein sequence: CASRSGTAYNEQFF.

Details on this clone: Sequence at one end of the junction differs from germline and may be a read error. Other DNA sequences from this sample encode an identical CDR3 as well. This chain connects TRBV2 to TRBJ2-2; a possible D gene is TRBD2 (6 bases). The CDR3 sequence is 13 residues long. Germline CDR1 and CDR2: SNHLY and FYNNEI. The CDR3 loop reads CASSGGRTGELFF. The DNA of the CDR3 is TGTGCCAGCAGCGGAGGGAGGACCGGAGAGCTGTTTTTT.

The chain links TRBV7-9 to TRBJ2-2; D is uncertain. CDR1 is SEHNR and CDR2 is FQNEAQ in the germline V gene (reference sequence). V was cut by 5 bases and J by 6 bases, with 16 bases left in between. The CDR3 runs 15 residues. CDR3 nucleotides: TGTGCCAGCAGCCCCCCGGAGCAATTAGCCGGGGAGCTGTTTTTT. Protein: CASSPPEQLAGELFF. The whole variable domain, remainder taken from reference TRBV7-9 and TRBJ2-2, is DTGVSQNPRHKITKRGQNVTFRCDPISEHNRLYWYRQTLGQGPEFLTYFQNEAQLEKSRLLSDRFSAERPKGSFSTLEIQRTEQGDSAMYLCASSPPEQLAGELFFGEGSRLTVL.

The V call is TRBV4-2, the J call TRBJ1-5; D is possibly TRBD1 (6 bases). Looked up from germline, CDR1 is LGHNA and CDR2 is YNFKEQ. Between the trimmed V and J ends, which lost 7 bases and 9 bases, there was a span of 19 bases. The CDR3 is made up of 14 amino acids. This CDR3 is CASTVGQKMGPQHF. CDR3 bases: TGTGCCAGCACGGTGGGACAAAAAATGGGGCCCCAGCATTTT.

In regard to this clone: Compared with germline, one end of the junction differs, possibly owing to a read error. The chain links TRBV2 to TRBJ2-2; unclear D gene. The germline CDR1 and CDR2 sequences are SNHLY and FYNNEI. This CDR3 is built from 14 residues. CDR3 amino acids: CASGPDQNTRELFF. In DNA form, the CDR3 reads TGTGCCAGCGGCCCCGACCAGAACACCAGGGAGCTGTTTTTT.

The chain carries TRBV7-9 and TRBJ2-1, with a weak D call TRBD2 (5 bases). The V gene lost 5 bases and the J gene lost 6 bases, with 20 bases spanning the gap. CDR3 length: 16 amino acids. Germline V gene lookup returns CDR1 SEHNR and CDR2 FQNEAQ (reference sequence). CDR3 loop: CASSARRAGEFNEQFF. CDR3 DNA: TGTGCCAGCAGCGCCCGACGGGCGGGCGAATTCAATGAGCAGTTCTTC.